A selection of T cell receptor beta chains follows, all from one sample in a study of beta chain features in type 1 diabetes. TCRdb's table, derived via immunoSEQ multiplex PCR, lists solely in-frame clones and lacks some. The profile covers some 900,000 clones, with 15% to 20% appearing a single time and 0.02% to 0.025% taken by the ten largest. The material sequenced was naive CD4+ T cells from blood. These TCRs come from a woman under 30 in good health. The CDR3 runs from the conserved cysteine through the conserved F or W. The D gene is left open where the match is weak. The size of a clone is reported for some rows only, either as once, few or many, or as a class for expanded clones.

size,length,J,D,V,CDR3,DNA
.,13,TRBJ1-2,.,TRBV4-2,CASSRGGPYGYTF,TGTGCCAGCAGCCGAGGAGGCCCGTATGGCTACACCTTC
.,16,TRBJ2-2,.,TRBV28,CASSLIGQQNTGELFF,TGTGCCAGCAGTTTAATCGGACAACAGAACACCGGGGAGCTGTTTTTT
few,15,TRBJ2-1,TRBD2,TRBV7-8,CASSLGVGGSYEQFF,TGTGCCAGCAGCTTAGGGGTGGGCGGGAGCTATGAGCAGTTCTTC
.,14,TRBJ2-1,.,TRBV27,CASSLLSDSNEQFF,TGTGCCAGCAGTTTACTCTCCGACAGCAATGAGCAGTTCTTC
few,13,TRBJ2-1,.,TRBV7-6,CASSLERRGEQFF,TGTGCCAGCAGCTTAGAGAGGAGGGGTGAGCAGTTCTTC
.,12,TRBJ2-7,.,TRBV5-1,CASSLVGYEQYF,TGCGCCAGCAGCTTGGTAGGGTACGAGCAGTACTTC
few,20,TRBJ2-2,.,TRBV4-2,CASSQDRASASLADTGELFF,TGTGCCAGCAGCCAAGATCGGGCTAGCGCGAGCTTGGCGGACACCGGGGAGCTGTTTTTT
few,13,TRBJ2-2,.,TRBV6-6,CASRNRVPGELFF,TGTGCCAGCAGAAACAGGGTACCCGGGGAGCTGTTTTTT
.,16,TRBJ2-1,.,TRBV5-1,CASSFAQTPDGNEQFF,TGCGCCAGCAGCTTCGCGCAAACTCCTGACGGGAATGAGCAGTTCTTC
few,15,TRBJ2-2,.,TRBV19,CASSIRRADTGELFF,TGTGCCAGTAGTATACGAAGGGCGGACACCGGGGAGCTGTTTTTT